The rows below give T cell receptor beta chains drawn from one sample of a study of identical twins. One entry per CDR3 protein results from TCRdb running MiXCR on the 5' RACE reads. The data contain fewer than 550,000 distinct CDR3 sequences, nearly 15% of them seen just once; the ten biggest clones take up 0.44%. These records were also assigned to another study, of yellow fever vaccine responses in identical twins.

The sample consisted of CD4+ T cells sorted from blood. These receptors all stem from a woman aged 18-29 years in good health. The CDR3 runs from the conserved cysteine through the conserved F or W. Fields, in order: clone size, D gene, V gene, J gene, CDR3 DNA, CDR3 protein. The D gene is left open where the match is weak. Rows give clone size only sometimes, using once, few, many, or a class for an expanded clone.

NA	TRBD2	TRBV5-1	TRBJ2-2	TGCGCCAGCAGTATGCGGCTAGCGGTGAACACCGGGGAGCTGTTTTTT	CASSMRLAVNTGELFF
few	TRBD2	TRBV27	TRBJ2-3	TGTGCCAGCAGTGCGGCGGGAGGGTCAGATACGCAGTATTTT	CASSAAGGSDTQYF
few	TRBD2	TRBV12-3/TRBV12-4	TRBJ2-1	TGTGCCAGCAGTTTACTAGCGGGTTTTTACAATGAGCAGTTCTTC	CASSLLAGFYNEQFF
NA	NA	TRBV29-1	TRBJ2-1	TGCAGCGTTTCGAGGGTAAGCAATGAGCAGTTCTTC	CSVSRVSNEQFF
NA	TRBD1	TRBV20-1	TRBJ1-1	TGCAGTGCCAGAAAGATTGGGACAGGGGGCGCCCAAGCTTTCTTT	CSARKIGTGGAQAFF
NA	TRBD2	TRBV28	TRBJ2-1	TGTGCCAGCAGCCTTAGCGGACTAGCGGGAGGGAGAACCTACAATGAGCAGTTCTTC	CASSLSGLAGGRTYNEQFF
few	TRBD1	TRBV18	TRBJ2-2	TGTGCCAGCTCACCACCGGGACAGGGGAACACCGGGGAGCTGTTTTTT	CASSPPGQGNTGELFF
NA	TRBD2	TRBV11-2	TRBJ2-2	TGTGCCAGCGGAGCGGGACTAGCGGGAGTAGGGAACACCGGGGAGCTGTTTTTT	CASGAGLAGVGNTGELFF
NA	TRBD2	TRBV3-1	TRBJ2-2	TGTGCCAGCAGGGGACTAGAGAACACCGGGGAGCTGTTTTTT	CASRGLENTGELFF
many	TRBD2	TRBV9	TRBJ2-3	TGTGCCAGCAGCTCTAGCGGGTCGGGCACAGATACGCAGTATTTT	CASSSSGSGTDTQYF
NA	NA	TRBV29-1	TRBJ2-5	TGCAGCGTTGAACGTCCCGGGGTCGAGACCCAGTACTTC	CSVERPGVETQYF
many	TRBD2	TRBV12-3/TRBV12-4	TRBJ2-3	TGTGCCAGCAGTTTGGCGGGAGGGAACACAGATACGCAGTATTTT	CASSLAGGNTDTQYF
NA	NA	TRBV7-9	TRBJ2-7	TGTGCCAGCAGCACTAGGAACGAGCAGTACTTC	CASSTRNEQYF
few	NA	TRBV12-3/TRBV12-4	TRBJ1-5	TGTGCCAGCAGTCTCACGCAGGGGTATAGCAATCAGCCCCAGCATTTT	CASSLTQGYSNQPQHF
few	NA	TRBV12-3/TRBV12-4	TRBJ2-7	TGTGCCAGCAGTTCAGGTGTTTCCTACGAGCAGTACTTC	CASSSGVSYEQYF
NA	NA	TRBV5-1	TRBJ2-1	TGCGCCAGCAAGGACGGGGACTCTCGCGATGAGCAGTTCTTC	CASKDGDSRDEQFF
NA	TRBD2	TRBV6-2/TRBV6-3	TRBJ2-3	TGTGCCAGCAGTTACCAGGGACTACAACAGTCTACGCAGTATTTT	CASSYQGLQQSTQYF
NA	TRBD2	TRBV7-2	TRBJ2-2	TGTGCCAGCAGCACTACCGGGACTATTAACACCGGGGAGCTGTTTTTT	CASSTTGTINTGELFF